This TCR beta chain comes out of a study of blood T cell repertoires in COVID-19. Produced via immunoSEQ multiplex PCR; TCRdb's table is partial and in-frame only. The sample consists of around 49,000 clones, approximately 80% of them appearing once. This clone appeared a few times. This CDR3 contains 13 residues. V lost 3 bases to trimming and J lost 8 bases, with 10 bases between them. Germline CDR1 is SGHVS and CDR2 is FQNEAQ. This sequence joins TRBV7-8 and TRBJ1-4; D is unresolved. Sample: PBMCs or T cells enriched from blood (not recorded which). This sequence was found in a woman between 50 and 59 years old with acute COVID-19. For the CDR3, the DNA is TGTGCCAGCAGCTTTAATCTCGGGGAAAAACTGTTTTTT. Translating gives CASSFNLGEKLFF.